This T cell receptor beta chain was documented in a study of T-cell reconstitution after alpha-beta-depleted transplantation in children. Findings and limits, study-wide: T-cell counts and diversity at one year post-transplant came mainly from newly produced T cells. Several hundred expanded graft clones reportedly supplied alpha-beta T cells about two months after transplant. The study traced high day-60 TCRbeta diversity in some patients to surviving recipient T cells and thymic progenitors.

During its preparation, the TCRbeta library received unique molecular identifiers. TCRdb reanalysed the PCR reads using MiXCR and keeps one entry per CDR3 protein. Among approximately 800,000 distinct CDR3 sequences listed, roughly 15% were seen once. Details on this clonotype: Its antigen is unidentified.

Sequences were derived from PBMCs, mostly from graft donor cells, sampled 360 days after TCRalphabeta/CD19-depleted stem cell transplant. This TCR came from a male patient younger than 18 who had a stem cell transplant for acute lymphoblastic leukemia, so the T cells may come from the graft donor.

The CDR3 region has the DNA TGTGCCAGCAGTTTAAGGAGCGGGGCAGATACGCAGTATTTT. It specifies CASSLRSGADTQYF. The rearrangement joins TRBV12-3 or TRBV12-4 to TRBJ2-3, with 7 positions matching TRBD2. The CDR3 has 14 residues. V lost 2 bases and J lost 4; bases outside the gene matches: 3.